What follows are 7 T cell receptor beta chains derived from one specimen sequenced in a study of T cells after yellow fever vaccination. TCRdb fed the 5' RACE reads into MiXCR, producing one record per CDR3 protein. The sample includes a few hundred thousand distinct CDR3 sequences, about 4% seen only once; the top ten take 20% to 30%. The starting material was PBMCs, obtained 5 days after the yellow fever booster vaccination. The receptors here all came from a man aged 18 to 30 who received the YFV17D yellow fever vaccine.

In this sample, this clonotype turned up many times. The gene calls are TRBV18 and TRBJ2-3, with 8 nucleotides matching TRBD2. There are 17 residues in the CDR3. V lost 1 base and J lost 2; bases outside the gene matches: 8. The V gene's germline CDR1 is KGHSH and CDR2 LQKENI. The CDR3 sequence: CASSPQLAALYTDTQYF. CDR3 coding DNA: TGTGCCAGCTCACCACAACTAGCGGCACTTTACACAGATACGCAGTATTTT.

The rearrangement uses TRBV5-1 and TRBJ2-3; 13 positions match TRBD2. The CDR3 contains 16 residues. V shed 4 bases, J shed 1 base, and the junction held 3 bases outside the gene matches. Germline-derived CDR1 and CDR2 are SGHRS and YFSETQ. CDR3 sequence (DNA): TGCGCCAGCAGCACAACTAGCGGGGGGGGCACAGATACGCAGTATTTT. It specifies CASSTTSGGGTDTQYF.

This clonotype was detected a few times. The chain recombines TRBV5-5 with TRBJ2-4; D not resolved. V was pared by 1 base and J by 0 bases, with 8 bases between. This CDR3 comprises 15 residues. Germline loops: CDR1 SGHKS, CDR2 YYEKEE (reference sequence). CDR3 loop: CASSLHILAKNIQYF. The CDR3 DNA reads as TGTGCCAGCAGCTTGCACATCCTAGCCAAAAACATTCAGTACTTC.

V is TRBV27 and J is TRBJ2-7; 11 bases match TRBD2. V gave up 7 bases and J gave up 9 bases; unmatched junction bases: 11. This CDR3 has 14 residues. The V gene's germline CDR1 is MNHEY and CDR2 SMNVEV (reference sequence). The CDR3 loop is CASKLAGGLGGQYF. CDR3 in DNA: TGTGCCAGCAAGCTAGCGGGGGGACTCGGAGGGCAGTACTTC.

This chain links TRBV21-1 with TRBJ2-5; TRBD1 reflects the table's D call only, with no check against the DNA. TRBV21-1 constitutes a pseudogene. The CDR3 has 14 residues. The CDR3 region has the DNA TGTGCCAGCAGCAACCCGGTGAGACAAGAGACCCAGTACTTC. This sequence encodes CASSNPVRQETQYF.

Concerning this clonotype: Compared with germline, one end of the junction differs, possibly owing to a read error. The chain employs TRBV4-1 and TRBJ2-3; 13 nucleotides match TRBD2. The CDR3 is 16 residues long. CDR1 is MGHRA, CDR2 YSYEKL, per germline. The CDR3 protein is CASTQLGLAGTDTQYF. In DNA form, the CDR3 reads TGCGCCAGCACCCAATTGGGACTAGCGGGGACAGATACGCAGTATTTT.

This clonotype was counted ten times or more. This chain joins TRBV20-1 and TRBJ1-4; D possibly corresponds to TRBD1 (5 bases). The CDR3 runs 12 residues. Trimming cost V 4 bases and J 8 bases, with 11 bases left between them. CDR1 is DFQATT and CDR2 is SNEGSKA in the germline V gene (reference sequence). Here the CDR3 DNA reads TGCAGTGCTACAGGGTTAGGAGAAAAACTGTTTTTT. Protein sequence: CSATGLGEKLFF.